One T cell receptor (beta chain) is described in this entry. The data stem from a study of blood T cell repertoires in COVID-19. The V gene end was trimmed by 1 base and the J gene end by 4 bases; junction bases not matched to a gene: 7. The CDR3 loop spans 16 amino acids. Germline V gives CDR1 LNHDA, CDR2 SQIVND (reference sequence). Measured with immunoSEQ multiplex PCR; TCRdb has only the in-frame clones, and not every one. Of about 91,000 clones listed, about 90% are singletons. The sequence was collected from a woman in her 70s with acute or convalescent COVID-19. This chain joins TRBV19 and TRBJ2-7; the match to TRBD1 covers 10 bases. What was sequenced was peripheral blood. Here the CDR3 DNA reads TGTGCCAGTAGTATAGGAAGACAGGGGGCATCGTACGAGCAGTACTTC. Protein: CASSIGRQGASYEQYF. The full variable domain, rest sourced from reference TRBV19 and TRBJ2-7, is DGGITQSPKYLFRKEGQNVTLSCEQNLNHDAMYWYRQDPGQGLRLIYYSQIVNDFQKGDIAEGYSVSREKKESFPLTVTSAQKNPTAFYLCASSIGRQGASYEQYFGPGTRLTVT.